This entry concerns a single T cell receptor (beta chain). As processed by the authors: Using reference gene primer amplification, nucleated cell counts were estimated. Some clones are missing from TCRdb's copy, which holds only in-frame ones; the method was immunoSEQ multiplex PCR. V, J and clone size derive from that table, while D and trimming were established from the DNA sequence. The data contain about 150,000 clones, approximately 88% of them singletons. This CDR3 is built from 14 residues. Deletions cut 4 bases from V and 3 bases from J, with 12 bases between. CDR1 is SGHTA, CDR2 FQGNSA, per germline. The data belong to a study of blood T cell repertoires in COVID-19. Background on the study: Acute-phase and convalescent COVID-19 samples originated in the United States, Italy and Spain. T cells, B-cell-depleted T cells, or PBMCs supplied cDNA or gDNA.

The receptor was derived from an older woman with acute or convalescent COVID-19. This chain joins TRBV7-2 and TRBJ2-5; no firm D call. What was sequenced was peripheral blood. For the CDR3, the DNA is TGTGCCAGCAGCTCACCTGCTAGGAAAGAGACCCAGTACTTC. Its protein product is CASSSPARKETQYF.